A single sample gave rise to the 21 T cell receptor beta chains below, sequenced in a study of CD8 T cells in ankylosing spondylitis. TCRdb reprocessed the 5' RACE reads via MiXCR and lists one record per CDR3 protein. The table records around 180,000 distinct CDR3 sequences, approximately 12% of them present only once. Specimen: blood, either unsorted or a sorted T cell fraction (not recorded which). Source of these receptors: a female donor with ankylosing spondylitis or in good health (not recorded which).

The chain uses TRBV12-3 or TRBV12-4 and TRBJ1-1, with D tentatively TRBD1 (6 bases). Trimming removed 5 bases at V and 4 bases at J, with 14 bases between. CDR3 size: 14 residues. This CDR3 is CASSPQGLSTEAFF. Written as DNA, the CDR3 is TGTGCCAGCAGTCCCCAGGGGTTGAGCACTGAAGCTTTCTTT.

The table lists this clonotype with many counts. The CDR3 is CASSLSTLGGITEAFF. In DNA form, the CDR3 reads TGTGCCAGCAGCTTGTCGACTTTAGGGGGCATCACTGAAGCTTTCTTT. The V call is TRBV7-9, the J call TRBJ1-1, with TRBD1 matching 7 bases. The CDR3 is 16 residues long. V lost 3 bases, J lost 4 bases, and 11 bases stayed unmatched. Germline assignment: CDR1 SEHNR and CDR2 FQNEAQ (reference sequence).

This clonotype was seen at least ten times. CDR3 sequence: CASSQGLNTGELFF. In DNA, the CDR3 is TGTGCCAGCAGCCAGGGTCTGAACACCGGGGAGCTGTTTTTT. This sequence joins TRBV3-1 and TRBJ2-2, with D hard to call. Germline V gene sequence: CDR1 LGHDT, CDR2 YNNKEL (reference sequence). The CDR3 is made up of 14 amino acids. V dropped 3 bases and J dropped 1 base, with 6 bases sitting between them. Based on the CDR3 plus reference TRBV3-1 and TRBJ2-2, the full variable domain is DTAVSQTPKYLVTQMGNDKSIKCEQNLGHDTMYWYKQDSKKFLKIMFSYNNKELIINETVPNRFSPKSPDKAHLNLHINSLELGDSAVYFCASSQGLNTGELFFGEGSRLTVL.

The chain couples TRBV7-8 to TRBJ1-5; TRBD1 matches 8 bases. CDR3 length: 13 residues. V was clipped by 4 bases and J by 7 bases; unmatched bases: 3. CDR1 is SGHVS, CDR2 FQNEAQ, per germline. CDR3 amino acids: CASSSQGDQPQHF. For the CDR3, the DNA is TGTGCCAGCAGCTCACAGGGGGACCAGCCCCAGCATTTT.

V and J are TRBV9 and TRBJ2-7, with 8 bases identical to TRBD2. The CDR3 extends over 14 amino acids. Germline lookup yields CDR1 SGDLS and CDR2 YYNGEE. Trimming removed 3 bases from V and 3 bases from J; junction bases left unmatched: 5. The CDR3 region has the DNA TGTGCCAGCAGCGGTAGCGGGAAGGTCTACGAGCAGTACTTC. Translating gives CASSGSGKVYEQYF.

This rearrangement joins TRBV20-1 to TRBJ2-1; TRBD2 aligns across 12 bases. With 6 bases clipped from V and 9 bases from J, the junction kept 21 bases outside the gene matches. The germline V gene has CDR1 DFQATT and CDR2 SNEGSKA (reference sequence). The CDR3 length is 18 residues. The CDR3 DNA sequence: TGCAGTGCCGCCCGGCTGCGACTAGCGGGAGTTGCGGGGGGTGAGCAGTTCTTC. Translation: CSAARLRLAGVAGGEQFF.

This clonotype was seen only a few times. The J gene is TRBJ2-5, the V gene TRBV5-6; tentatively, D is TRBD1 or TRBD2 (6 bases each). This CDR3 has 15 amino acids. Germline V CDR1 and CDR2: SGHDT, YYEEEE. V was shortened by 1 base and J by 5 bases, with 15 bases between the two germline ends. The CDR3 loop reads CASSLRGSGRETQYF. CDR3 DNA: TGTGCCAGCAGCTTGAGGGGGAGCGGGCGGGAGACCCAGTACTTC.

The chain has TRBV7-2 and TRBJ2-7; 7 nucleotides align to TRBD1. Germline V gene sequence: CDR1 SGHTA, CDR2 FQGNSA. J was trimmed by 2 bases and V by 3 bases; bases with no gene match: 4. The CDR3 length is 14 residues. CDR3 protein: CASSLDRLAYEQYF. CDR3 nucleotide sequence: TGTGCCAGCAGCTTGGACAGGCTAGCCTACGAGCAGTACTTC.

V is TRBV28 and J is TRBJ2-7, with 10 positions matching TRBD1. Looked up from germline, CDR1 is MDHEN and CDR2 is SYDVKM. CDR3 length: 18 amino acids. Losses at the gene ends were 6 bases for V and 3 bases for J; bases not matched to a gene: 17. The CDR3 sequence is CASRRKGQGISALYEQYF. Here the CDR3 DNA reads TGTGCCAGCAGGAGGAAGGGACAGGGGATTTCTGCGCTCTACGAGCAGTACTTC.

This clonotype was recorded at least ten times. This chain connects TRBV28 to TRBJ2-7; D may be TRBD2 (5 bases). Germline CDR1 and CDR2: MDHEN and SYDVKM. Trimming removed 4 bases at V and 4 bases at J, with 14 bases between. This CDR3 contains 14 residues. This chain's CDR3 is CASSSGSADYEQYF. The CDR3 region has the DNA TGTGCCAGCAGTTCTGGTAGCGCCGATTACGAGCAGTACTTC.

This clonotype was counted only a few times. The chain combines TRBV30 with TRBJ1-1, with D possibly TRBD1 on 5 matching bases. Trimming cost V 1 base and J 1 base, with 7 bases left between them. Germline CDR1 reads GTSNPN; CDR2 reads SVGIG (reference sequence). The CDR3 sequence is 13 residues long. The CDR3 DNA reads as TGTGCCTGGAGTGCTCAGGGGAACACTGAAGCTTTCTTT. Translation: CAWSAQGNTEAFF.

Concerning this clonotype: This may be a read error, as it is one base from a much larger clone. V gene TRBV5-1 combines with J gene TRBJ1-3; D is ambiguous. V was pared by 4 bases and J by 2 bases, with 10 bases between. The CDR3 consists of 14 residues. CDR1 and CDR2 from the germline V gene are SGHRS and YFSETQ. The CDR3 region is CASSPEATGNTIYF. The CDR3 DNA reads TGCGCCAGCAGCCCGGAGGCAACTGGAAACACCATATATTTT.

This clonotype was seen at least ten times. The rearrangement uses TRBV20-1 and TRBJ1-1; maybe TRBD1 (5 bases). Per germline, CDR1 DFQATT and CDR2 SNEGSKA (reference sequence). The CDR3 extends over 12 amino acids. The CDR3 loop reads CRGRQSNTEAFF. Here the CDR3 DNA reads TGCAGGGGGCGGCAGTCTAACACTGAAGCTTTCTTT.

Of note for this clonotype: This could be a read error, since a much larger clone is one nucleotide away. The chain employs TRBV12-3 or TRBV12-4 and TRBJ1-1; D is perhaps TRBD1 (5 bases). Trimming pared 11 bases from V and 12 bases from J, leaving 25 bases between. This CDR3 spans 13 amino acids. The CDR3 region is CAGTQSEAGTPFF. In nucleotides, the CDR3 is TGTGCCGGCACCCAATCTGAGGCAGGGACCCCTTTCTTT.

A few counts support this clonotype. V and J are TRBV6-2 or TRBV6-3 and TRBJ1-5; no clear D gene. V was pared by 1 base and J by 1 base, with 5 bases between. This CDR3 is built from 14 residues. Germline values: CDR1 MNHEY, CDR2 SVGEGT. The CDR3 region has the DNA TGTGCCAGCAGTTACTTCCAGAGCAATCAGCCCCAGCATTTT. Translating it yields CASSYFQSNQPQHF.

Many counts were recorded for this clonotype. The chain employs TRBV6-1 and TRBJ2-1; 9 positions agree with TRBD1. The CDR3 consists of 14 residues. The germline gives CDR1 MNHNS, CDR2 SASEGT. J gave up 6 bases and V 8 bases, and 8 bases lay outside the gene matches. The CDR3 protein is CASSRTGEGNEQFF. CDR3 bases: TGTGCCAGCTCTAGGACAGGGGAGGGCAATGAGCAGTTCTTC.

This clonotype turned up a few times. This chain uses TRBV6-1 with TRBJ1-6; no firm D call. Germline V gives CDR1 MNHNS, CDR2 SASEGT. Trimming pared 1 base from V and 7 bases from J, leaving 11 bases between. The CDR3 is 15 residues long. The CDR3 DNA reads TGTGCCAGCAGTGAAGTTAAAAACGAAAATTCACCCCTCCACTTT. This gives the protein CASSEVKNENSPLHF.

This clonotype was seen only a few times. The rearrangement joins TRBV10-3 to TRBJ2-2; 13 bases agree with TRBD2. V shed 8 bases, J shed 0 bases, and the junction held 0 bases outside the gene matches. This CDR3 contains 15 residues. Germline V CDR1 and CDR2: ENHRY, SYGVKD. The CDR3 is CAIGTSGANTGELFF. CDR3 in DNA: TGTGCCATCGGGACTAGCGGGGCGAACACCGGGGAGCTGTTTTTT.

This clonotype was picked up many times. The rearrangement joins TRBV9 to TRBJ1-3; no clear D. Trimming took 1 base from V and 1 from J, leaving 21 bases between them. The CDR3 sequence is 19 residues long. CDR1 SGDLS and CDR2 YYNGEE come from the germline V gene. In DNA, the CDR3 is TGTGCCAGCAGCGTACGGGGAACTCCGGGCTCTAGGTCTGGAAACACCATATATTTT. Translated, it gives CASSVRGTPGSRSGNTIYF.

This clonotype turned up a few times. This chain links TRBV19 with TRBJ1-1; a weak D match, TRBD1 (6 bases). Germline V gives CDR1 LNHDA, CDR2 SQIVND (reference sequence). This CDR3 spans 13 amino acids. Trimming removed 7 bases from V and 3 bases from J, with 12 bases in between. The CDR3 is CASTPTGYTEAFF. DNA for the CDR3: TGTGCCAGTACCCCGACAGGCTACACTGAAGCTTTCTTT.

This clonotype was found many times. The rearrangement joins TRBV5-1 to TRBJ1-1, with D tentatively TRBD1 (6 bases). This CDR3 comprises 13 residues. The ends were cut back, 4 bases at V and 5 bases at J, with 12 bases in the middle. The germline V gene encodes CDR1 SGHRS and CDR2 YFSETQ. CDR3 sequence (DNA): TGCGCCAGCAGCCCAACAGGGAGTACTGAAGCTTTCTTT. This gives the protein CASSPTGSTEAFF.